Shown below are 11 T cell receptor beta chains from a single sample sequenced in a study of blood T cell repertoires in COVID-19. TCRdb's table, derived via immunoSEQ multiplex PCR, lists solely in-frame clones and lacks some. The table has around 300,000 clones, under 90% seen once. Sequencing used PBMCs or T cells enriched from blood (not recorded which). The origin of the receptors is a woman aged 40 to 49 who had recovered from COVID-19.

The chain joins TRBV9 to TRBJ1-1, with D maybe TRBD1 (6 bases). V lost 4 bases, J lost 1 base, and 11 bases lay in between. The length of the CDR3 is 14 residues. CDR1 is SGDLS, CDR2 YYNGEE, per germline. The CDR3 DNA reads as TGTGCCAGCAGCAAACAGGGTGGGAACACTGAAGCTTTCTTT. Residues: CASSKQGGNTEAFF.

The chain uses TRBV30 and TRBJ1-5; D gene unclear. In germline, CDR1 is GTSNPN, CDR2 SVGIG (reference sequence). Trimming cost V 1 base and J 5 bases, with 12 bases left between them. The CDR3 is made up of 14 amino acids. In DNA, the CDR3 is TGTGCCTGGAGTGACACAAGAATGGATCAGCCCCAGCATTTT. The encoded protein is CAWSDTRMDQPQHF.

The chain is built from TRBV9 and TRBJ2-2; 9 positions match TRBD1. This CDR3 is 21 amino acids long. V lost 4 bases and J lost 6; bases outside the gene matches: 25. CDR1 SGDLS and CDR2 YYNGEE come from the germline V gene. As DNA, the CDR3 is TGTGCCAGCAGCACTGGCCCCTCGACAGGGGGATCTACCCGCTCCCCCGGGGAGCTGTTTTTT. It yields the protein CASSTGPSTGGSTRSPGELFF. Combining the CDR3 with reference TRBV9 and TRBJ2-2 gives the whole variable domain DSGVTQTPKHLITATGQRVTLRCSPRSGDLSVYWYQQSLDQGLQFLIQYYNGEERAKGNILERFSAQQFPDLHSELNLSSLELGDSALYFCASSTGPSTGGSTRSPGELFFGEGSRLTVL.

The V and J genes are TRBV19 and TRBJ2-1; 11 bases are shared with TRBD2. The trim removed 8 bases at V and 8 bases at J, leaving 5 bases unmatched. Germline V gene lookup returns CDR1 LNHDA and CDR2 SQIVND (reference sequence). CDR3 length: 13 amino acids. The CDR3 loop reads CASSRLAGYEQFF. As DNA, the CDR3 is TGTGCCAGTTCGAGACTAGCGGGATATGAGCAGTTCTTC.

In nucleotides, the CDR3 is TGCGCCAGCAGCCAAAGTGACTTAGGCCAAGAGACCCAGTACTTC. Protein sequence: CASSQSDLGQETQYF. This sequence joins TRBV4-1 and TRBJ2-5, with D unclear. Trimming removed 2 bases from V and 1 base from J, with 11 bases in between. The CDR3 extends over 15 amino acids. Germline CDR1 reads MGHRA; CDR2 reads YSYEKL.

V is TRBV2 and J is TRBJ1-3; 10 nucleotides match TRBD1. This CDR3 has 15 amino acids. V lost 9 bases and J lost 1; bases outside the gene matches: 6. The germline V gene encodes CDR1 SNHLY and CDR2 FYNNEI. CDR3 region: CASQTGGYSGNTIYF. The CDR3 coding sequence is TGTGCCAGTCAGACAGGGGGCTATTCTGGAAACACCATATATTTT. Filled out from reference TRBV2 and TRBJ1-3, the complete variable domain reads EPEVTQTPSHQVTQMGQEVILRCVPISNHLYFYWYRQILGQKVEFLVSFYNNEISEKSEIFDDQFSVERPDGSNFTLKIRSTKLEDSAMYFCASQTGGYSGNTIYFGEGSWLTVV.

CDR3 sequence reads: CASSFRQGTSYEQYF. CDR3 bases: TGTGCCAGCTCCTTCCGACAGGGGACCTCCTACGAGCAGTACTTC. V is TRBV18 and J is TRBJ2-7; 8 bases are shared with TRBD1. CDR1 and CDR2 from the germline V gene are KGHSH and LQKENI. J lost 0 bases, V lost 6 bases, and 7 bases had no gene match. CDR3 length equals 15 residues. The full variable domain, in which reference TRBV18 and TRBJ2-7 provide the parts outside the CDR3, is NAGVMQNPRHLVRRRGQEARLRCSPMKGHSHVYWYRQLPEEGLKFMVYLQKENIIDESGMPKERFSAEFPKEGPSILRIQQVVRGDSAAYFCASSFRQGTSYEQYFGPGTRLTVT.

The chain carries TRBV15 and TRBJ2-7; 8 positions agree with TRBD2. This CDR3 has 15 residues. J was trimmed by 2 bases and V by 3 bases; bases with no gene match: 6. Germline values: CDR1 LNHNV, CDR2 YYDKDF (reference sequence). CDR3 nucleotide sequence: TGTGCCACCAGCAGGGAGCGGGGGTGGCCCTACGAGCAGTACTTC. The encoded protein is CATSRERGWPYEQYF. Supplemented by reference TRBV15 and TRBJ2-7, the full variable domain reads DAMVIQNPRYQVTQFGKPVTLSCSQTLNHNVMYWYQQKSSQAPKLLFHYYDKDFNNEADTPDNFQSRRPNTSFCFLDIRSPGLGDTAMYLCATSRERGWPYEQYFGPGTRLTVT.

This clone was observed once. The V gene is TRBV15, the J gene TRBJ2-3, with 12 bases that match TRBD2. Germline CDR1 reads LNHNV; CDR2 reads YYDKDF (reference sequence). V lost 8 bases to trimming and J lost 3 bases; unmatched junction nucleotides: 9. There are 16 residues in the CDR3. The CDR3 reads CATQPSGRVGTDTQYF. CDR3 nucleotide sequence: TGTGCCACCCAACCTAGCGGGAGGGTAGGGACAGATACGCAGTATTTT.

The V and J genes are TRBV3-1 (or the pseudogene TRBV3-2) and TRBJ2-1; 7 bases fit TRBD2. Losses at the gene ends were 8 bases for V and 8 bases for J; bases not matched to a gene: 9. CDR1 and CDR2 (germline): LGHDT, YNNKEL (reference sequence). The CDR3 consists of 13 residues. Here the CDR3 DNA reads TGTGCCAGCGGTGCCGGGACTACTCATGAGCAGTTCTTC. It specifies CASGAGTTHEQFF.

J is TRBJ1-1 and V is TRBV5-1; 10 positions match TRBD1. The CDR3 loop spans 15 amino acids. Trimming at V came to 4 bases and at J to 1 base, leaving 4 bases not matched to a gene. Per germline, CDR1 SGHRS and CDR2 YFSETQ. This CDR3 reads CASSPGQGPNTEAFF. The CDR3 DNA is TGCGCCAGCAGCCCGGGACAGGGGCCGAACACTGAAGCTTTCTTT.